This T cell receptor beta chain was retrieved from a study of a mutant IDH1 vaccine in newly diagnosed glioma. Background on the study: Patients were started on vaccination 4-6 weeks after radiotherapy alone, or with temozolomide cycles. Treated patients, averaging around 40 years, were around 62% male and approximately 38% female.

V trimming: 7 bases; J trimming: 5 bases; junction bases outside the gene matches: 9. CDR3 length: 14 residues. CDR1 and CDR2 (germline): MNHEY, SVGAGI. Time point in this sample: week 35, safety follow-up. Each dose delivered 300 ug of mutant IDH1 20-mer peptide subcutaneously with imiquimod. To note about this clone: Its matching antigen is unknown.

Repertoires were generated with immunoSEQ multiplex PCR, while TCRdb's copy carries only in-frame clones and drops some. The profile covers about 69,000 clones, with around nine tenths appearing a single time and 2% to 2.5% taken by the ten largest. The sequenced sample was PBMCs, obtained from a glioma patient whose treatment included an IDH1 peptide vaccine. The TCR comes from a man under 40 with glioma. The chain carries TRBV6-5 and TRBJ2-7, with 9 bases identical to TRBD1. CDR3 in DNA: TGTGCCAGCACCGAGGACAGGGGACGGGACGAGCAGTACTTC. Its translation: CASTEDRGRDEQYF.